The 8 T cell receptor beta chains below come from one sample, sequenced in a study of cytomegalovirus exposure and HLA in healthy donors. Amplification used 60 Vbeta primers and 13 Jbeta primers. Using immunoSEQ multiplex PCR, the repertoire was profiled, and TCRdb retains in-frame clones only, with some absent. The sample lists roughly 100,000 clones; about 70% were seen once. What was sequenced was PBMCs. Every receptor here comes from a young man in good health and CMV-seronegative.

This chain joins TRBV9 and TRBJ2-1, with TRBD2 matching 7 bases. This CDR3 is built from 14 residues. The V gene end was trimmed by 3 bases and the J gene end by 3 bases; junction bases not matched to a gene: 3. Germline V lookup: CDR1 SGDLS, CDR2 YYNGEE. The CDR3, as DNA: TGTGCCAGCAGCGGTACGGGGGGCTACAATGAGCAGTTCTTC. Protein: CASSGTGGYNEQFF. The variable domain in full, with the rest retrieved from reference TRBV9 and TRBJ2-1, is DSGVTQTPKHLITATGQRVTLRCSPRSGDLSVYWYQQSLDQGLQFLIQYYNGEERAKGNILERFSAQQFPDLHSELNLSSLELGDSALYFCASSGTGGYNEQFFGPGTRLTVL.

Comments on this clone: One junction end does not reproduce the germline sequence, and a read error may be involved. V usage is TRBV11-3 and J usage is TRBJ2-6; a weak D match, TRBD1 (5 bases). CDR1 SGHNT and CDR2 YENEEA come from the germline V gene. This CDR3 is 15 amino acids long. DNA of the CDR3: TGTGCCAGCAGCTTCGACAGCTCTGGGGCCAACGGCCTGACTTTC. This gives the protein CASSFDSSGANGLTF.

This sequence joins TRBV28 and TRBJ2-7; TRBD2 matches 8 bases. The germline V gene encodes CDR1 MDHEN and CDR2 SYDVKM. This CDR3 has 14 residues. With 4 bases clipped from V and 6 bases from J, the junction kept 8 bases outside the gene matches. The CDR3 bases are TGTGCCAGCAGTTCCGGGGGGGCTTCACTCGAGCAGTACTTC. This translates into CASSSGGASLEQYF.

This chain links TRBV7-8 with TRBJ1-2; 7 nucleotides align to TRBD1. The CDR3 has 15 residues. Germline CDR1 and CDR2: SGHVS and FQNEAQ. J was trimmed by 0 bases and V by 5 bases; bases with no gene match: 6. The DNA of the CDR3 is TGTGCCAGCAGCAGTCGGACAGGAACTAACTATGGCTACACCTTC. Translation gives CASSSRTGTNYGYTF.

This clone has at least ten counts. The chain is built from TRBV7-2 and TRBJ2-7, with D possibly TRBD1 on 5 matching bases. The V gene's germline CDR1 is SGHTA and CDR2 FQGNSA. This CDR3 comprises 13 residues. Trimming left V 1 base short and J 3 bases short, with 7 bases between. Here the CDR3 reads CASSLGTGYEQYF. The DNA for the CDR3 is TGTGCCAGCAGCTTAGGTACAGGCTACGAGCAGTACTTC. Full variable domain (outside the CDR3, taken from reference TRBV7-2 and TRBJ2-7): GAGVSQSPSNKVTEKGKDVELRCDPISGHTALYWYRQSLGQGLEFLIYFQGNSAPDKSGLPSDRFSAERTGGSVSTLTIQRTQQEDSAVYLCASSLGTGYEQYFGPGTRLTVT.

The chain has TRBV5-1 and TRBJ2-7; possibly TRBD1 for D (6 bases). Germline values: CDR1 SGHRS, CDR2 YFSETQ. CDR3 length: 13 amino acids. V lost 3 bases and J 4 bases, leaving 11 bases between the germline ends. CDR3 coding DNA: TGCGCCAGCAGCTCCCTGACAGGTTACGAGCAGTACTTC. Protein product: CASSSLTGYEQYF. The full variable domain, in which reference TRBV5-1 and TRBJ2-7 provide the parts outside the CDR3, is KAGVTQTPRYLIKTRGQQVTLSCSPISGHRSVSWYQQTPGQGLQFLFEYFSETQRNKGNFPGRFSGRQFSNSRSEMNVSTLELGDSALYLCASSSLTGYEQYFGPGTRLTVT.

CDR3 in amino acids: CASSPGQFFGGTDTQYF. CDR3 nucleotides: TGTGCCAGCAGCCCGGGACAGTTTTTTGGAGGTACAGATACGCAGTATTTT. The rearrangement links TRBV7-2 to TRBJ2-3; 7 bases are a match to TRBD1. The CDR3 is 17 amino acids. With 5 bases clipped from V and 3 bases from J, the junction kept 14 bases outside the gene matches. Germline assignment: CDR1 SGHTA and CDR2 FQGNSA. Based on the CDR3 plus reference TRBV7-2 and TRBJ2-3, the full variable domain is GAGVSQSPSNKVTEKGKDVELRCDPISGHTALYWYRQSLGQGLEFLIYFQGNSAPDKSGLPSDRFSAERTGGSVSTLTIQRTQQEDSAVYLCASSPGQFFGGTDTQYFGPGTRLTVL.

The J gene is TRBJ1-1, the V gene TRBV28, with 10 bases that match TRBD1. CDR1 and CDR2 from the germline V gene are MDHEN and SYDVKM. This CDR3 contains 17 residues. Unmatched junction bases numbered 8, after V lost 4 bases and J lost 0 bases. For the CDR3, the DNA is TGTGCCAGCAGTTCTGCAGGGACAGGGGTCTTGAACACTGAAGCTTTCTTT. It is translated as CASSSAGTGVLNTEAFF.